This T cell receptor beta chain was sequenced for a study of blood T cell repertoires in COVID-19. Turning to the study itself: Collection of acute and convalescent COVID-19 samples took place in the United States, Italy and Spain. The cDNA or gDNA used as material had been derived from T cells, B-cell-depleted T cells, or PBMCs.

V gave up 3 bases and J gave up 4 bases, with 15 bases separating them. CDR3 length equals 15 residues. The germline V gene encodes CDR1 LGHDT and CDR2 YNNKEL (reference sequence). The method was immunoSEQ multiplex PCR; TCRdb's version includes in-frame clones alone and lacks a portion of them. The sample carries 300,000 to 350,000 clones, 90% recorded once. This clone occurred once. The TCR originated in a woman aged 25-40 years with COVID-19, enrolled during active disease. This chain joins TRBV3-1 (or the pseudogene TRBV3-2) and TRBJ1-2, with D hard to call. Sequencing was done on a sample of peripheral blood. CDR3 sequence (DNA): TGTGCCAGCAGCCAGCAGCTCTATACTAGCTATGGCTACACCTTC. Translating it yields CASSQQLYTSYGYTF.